Sequencing of this T cell receptor (beta chain) was carried out in a study of OX40 agonist ivuxolimab in advanced cancers. In the study overall: The diagnoses of dose-escalation patients were hepatocellular carcinoma, melanoma, renal cell or head and neck cancer.

The V end lost 2 bases, the J end lost 5 bases, and 7 bases lay between the germline ends. The germline V gene has CDR1 KGHSH and CDR2 LQKENI. This CDR3 has 13 amino acids. Clones were sequenced by immunoSEQ multiplex PCR, and TCRdb holds only the in-frame ones, with some missing. The sample contains roughly 70,000 clones, 82% of which appear only once. Autoimmune disease history or systemic immunosuppression barred patients. This receptor was identified in an adult with an advanced solid tumor such as melanoma, head and neck, liver or kidney cancer. Sequenced material: CD4+ or CD8+ T cells sorted from blood, taken in a trial of the OX40 agonist ivuxolimab. The chain links TRBV18 to TRBJ1-5, with a tentative D call TRBD1 (5 bases). CDR3 DNA sequence: TGTGCCAGCTCACCATCAGGGTATCAGCCCCAGCATTTT. This sequence encodes CASSPSGYQPQHF.